A selection of T cell receptor beta chains follows, all from one sample in a study of blood T cell repertoires in COVID-19. Method: immunoSEQ multiplex PCR; TCRdb's copy keeps in-frame clones and lacks some. Of under 75,000 clones listed, around 88% are singletons. Sample: peripheral blood. The receptors here all came from a woman older than 75 with active COVID-19. The CDR3 runs from the conserved cysteine through the conserved F or W. D genes are given only for firm matches. Only part of the rows carry a size: once, few, many, or a class if the clone is expanded.

clone_size: -; v_call: TRBV6-2/TRBV6-3; j_call: TRBJ1-6; d_call: TRBD1; cdr3_nt: TGTGCCAGCAGCCCGGACAGGGTCATGTCACCCCTCCACTTT; cdr3_aa: CASSPDRVMSPLHF
clone_size: -; v_call: TRBV5-4; j_call: TRBJ1-2; d_call: -; cdr3_nt: TGTGCCAGCAGCTCACCTAACTATGACTACACCTTC; cdr3_aa: CASSSPNYDYTF
clone_size: -; v_call: TRBV6-5; j_call: TRBJ1-2; d_call: TRBD1; cdr3_nt: TGTGCCAGCAGTTACTCTGGCGGGACAGGGGTTGGCTACACCTTC; cdr3_aa: CASSYSGGTGVGYTF
clone_size: -; v_call: TRBV4-2; j_call: TRBJ2-7; d_call: -; cdr3_nt: TGTGCCAGCAGCCACGGGAGCGAGCAGTACTTC; cdr3_aa: CASSHGSEQYF
clone_size: -; v_call: TRBV20-1; j_call: TRBJ1-2; d_call: -; cdr3_nt: TGCAGTGCACTACAGGTCTATGGCTACACCTTC; cdr3_aa: CSALQVYGYTF
clone_size: -; v_call: TRBV9; j_call: TRBJ1-2; d_call: -; cdr3_nt: TGTGCCAGCAGCGTAGACAGAAACTATGGCTACACCTTC; cdr3_aa: CASSVDRNYGYTF
clone_size: once; v_call: TRBV2; j_call: TRBJ1-1; d_call: TRBD1; cdr3_nt: TGTGCCAGCAGGAACCAGGGGGACGGTGAAGCTTTCTTT; cdr3_aa: CASRNQGDGEAFF
clone_size: once; v_call: TRBV28; j_call: TRBJ1-1; d_call: -; cdr3_nt: TGTGCCAGCAGTTTATTGCGGAACACTGAAGCTTTCTTT; cdr3_aa: CASSLLRNTEAFF
clone_size: -; v_call: TRBV9; j_call: TRBJ2-7; d_call: TRBD1; cdr3_nt: TGTGCCAGCAGCCCCCAGCAGGGGGCCTACTACGAGCAGTACTTC; cdr3_aa: CASSPQQGAYYEQYF
clone_size: -; v_call: TRBV10-3; j_call: TRBJ2-3; d_call: -; cdr3_nt: TGTGCCATCAGTGAGGTGGGGCGAGATACGCAGTATTTT; cdr3_aa: CAISEVGRDTQYF
clone_size: -; v_call: TRBV5-1; j_call: TRBJ2-5; d_call: -; cdr3_nt: TGCGCCAGCAGAGGCACAGTCCAAGAGACCCAGTACTTC; cdr3_aa: CASRGTVQETQYF
clone_size: -; v_call: TRBV5-4; j_call: TRBJ2-1; d_call: -; cdr3_nt: TGTGCCAGCAGCCTACCCAGGGGTGAGCAGTTCTTC; cdr3_aa: CASSLPRGEQFF
clone_size: large; v_call: TRBV27; j_call: TRBJ2-1; d_call: TRBD2; cdr3_nt: TGTGCCAGCAGTTTCACTAGCGCGGGTGAGCAGTTCTTC; cdr3_aa: CASSFTSAGEQFF
clone_size: -; v_call: TRBV4-1; j_call: TRBJ2-1; d_call: -; cdr3_nt: TGCGCCAGCAGCCAAGAAGGCCAGGCAGCCTACAATGAGCAGTTCTTC; cdr3_aa: CASSQEGQAAYNEQFF
clone_size: few; v_call: TRBV25-1; j_call: TRBJ2-3; d_call: -; cdr3_nt: TGTGCCAGCAGTGAATTAGAACGGGGGACTAGCACAGATACGCAGTATTTT; cdr3_aa: CASSELERGTSTDTQYF
clone_size: once; v_call: TRBV5-1; j_call: TRBJ2-7; d_call: -; cdr3_nt: TGCGCCAGCAGCGTAGTGTGGCGGGGGCCCTACGAGCAGTACTTC; cdr3_aa: CASSVVWRGPYEQYF
clone_size: once; v_call: TRBV4-3; j_call: TRBJ1-6; d_call: -; cdr3_nt: TGCGCCAGCAGCCCTGAGCGATCTTGGGGCCGGGTCCACTTT; cdr3_aa: CASSPERSWGRVHF
clone_size: -; v_call: TRBV3-1/TRBV3-2; j_call: TRBJ2-5; d_call: -; cdr3_nt: TGTGCCAGCAGCCAAGGGAGGAGCTCCCCGGCTCAAGAGACCCAGTACTTC; cdr3_aa: CASSQGRSSPAQETQYF
clone_size: -; v_call: TRBV7-8; j_call: TRBJ2-7; d_call: -; cdr3_nt: TGTGCCAGCAGCACACGCGACAGGAACTCCTACGAGCAGTACTTC; cdr3_aa: CASSTRDRNSYEQYF
clone_size: -; v_call: TRBV7-9; j_call: TRBJ2-3; d_call: TRBD1; cdr3_nt: TGTGCCAGCAGCGCCCGGGACAGGAGCTCCACAGATACGCAGTATTTT; cdr3_aa: CASSARDRSSTDTQYF
clone_size: -; v_call: TRBV7-6; j_call: TRBJ2-2; d_call: TRBD2; cdr3_nt: TGTGCCAGCAGCCCCCGCTTCCGGGGGGGCCACACCGGGGAGCTGTTTTTT; cdr3_aa: CASSPRFRGGHTGELFF
clone_size: -; v_call: TRBV14; j_call: TRBJ1-1; d_call: -; cdr3_nt: TGTGCCAGCAGGGATAGGGGCACTGAAGCTTTCTTT; cdr3_aa: CASRDRGTEAFF
clone_size: -; v_call: TRBV20-1; j_call: TRBJ2-7; d_call: TRBD2; cdr3_nt: TGCAGTGCTAGTTCTAGCGGGGGGTACGAGCAGTACTTC; cdr3_aa: CSASSSGGYEQYF
clone_size: once; v_call: TRBV7-9; j_call: TRBJ2-1; d_call: TRBD2; cdr3_nt: TGTGCCAGCAGCTTAGTCCAAGGGCGGGGGGGTTACAATGAGCAGTTCTTC; cdr3_aa: CASSLVQGRGGYNEQFF
clone_size: once; v_call: TRBV6-5; j_call: TRBJ1-1; d_call: -; cdr3_nt: TGTGCCAGCAGTTACGGCAGGGGTGATACTGAAGCTTTCTTT; cdr3_aa: CASSYGRGDTEAFF
clone_size: -; v_call: TRBV6-5; j_call: TRBJ1-2; d_call: -; cdr3_nt: TGTGCCAGCAGTTACTCTTTGTGGGGGGAGGGCTACACCTTC; cdr3_aa: CASSYSLWGEGYTF
clone_size: -; v_call: TRBV3-1/TRBV3-2; j_call: TRBJ2-7; d_call: -; cdr3_nt: TGTGCCAGCAGCCAAGATGGGAGGCTCTACGAGCAGTACTTC; cdr3_aa: CASSQDGRLYEQYF
clone_size: -; v_call: TRBV6-6; j_call: TRBJ2-1; d_call: TRBD2; cdr3_nt: TGTGCCAGCAGAAATACGGGGGGGCCCCACAATGAGCAGTTCTTC; cdr3_aa: CASRNTGGPHNEQFF
clone_size: -; v_call: TRBV5-1; j_call: TRBJ2-3; d_call: TRBD1; cdr3_nt: TGCGCCAGCAGCTTGGGACAGGGGGCGGGAGATACGCAGTATTTT; cdr3_aa: CASSLGQGAGDTQYF
clone_size: -; v_call: TRBV6-6; j_call: TRBJ1-5; d_call: -; cdr3_nt: TGTGCCAGCAGTGGAGGCGGCTATAGCAATCAGCCCCAGCATTTT; cdr3_aa: CASSGGGYSNQPQHF
clone_size: -; v_call: TRBV15; j_call: TRBJ2-3; d_call: -; cdr3_nt: TGTGCCACCGGAGGCGGAAGGTCTAGCGTTACAGATACGCAGTATTTT; cdr3_aa: CATGGGRSSVTDTQYF
clone_size: -; v_call: TRBV5-1; j_call: TRBJ2-3; d_call: TRBD2; cdr3_nt: TGCGCCAGCAGCTTCGGGACTAGATCAGATACGCAGTATTTT; cdr3_aa: CASSFGTRSDTQYF
clone_size: -; v_call: TRBV4-1; j_call: TRBJ2-1; d_call: TRBD2; cdr3_nt: TGCGCCAGCAGCCAAACTAGCGGGCTGGACAATGAGCAGTTCTTC; cdr3_aa: CASSQTSGLDNEQFF
clone_size: -; v_call: TRBV7-2; j_call: TRBJ2-1; d_call: -; cdr3_nt: TGTGCCAGCAGCTTAGACTCGGGGACTTACAATGAGCAGTTCTTC; cdr3_aa: CASSLDSGTYNEQFF
clone_size: -; v_call: TRBV6-6; j_call: TRBJ2-3; d_call: -; cdr3_nt: TGTGCCAGCAGTTACTTCCCGGGGTCCGGTACAGATACGCAGTATTTT; cdr3_aa: CASSYFPGSGTDTQYF